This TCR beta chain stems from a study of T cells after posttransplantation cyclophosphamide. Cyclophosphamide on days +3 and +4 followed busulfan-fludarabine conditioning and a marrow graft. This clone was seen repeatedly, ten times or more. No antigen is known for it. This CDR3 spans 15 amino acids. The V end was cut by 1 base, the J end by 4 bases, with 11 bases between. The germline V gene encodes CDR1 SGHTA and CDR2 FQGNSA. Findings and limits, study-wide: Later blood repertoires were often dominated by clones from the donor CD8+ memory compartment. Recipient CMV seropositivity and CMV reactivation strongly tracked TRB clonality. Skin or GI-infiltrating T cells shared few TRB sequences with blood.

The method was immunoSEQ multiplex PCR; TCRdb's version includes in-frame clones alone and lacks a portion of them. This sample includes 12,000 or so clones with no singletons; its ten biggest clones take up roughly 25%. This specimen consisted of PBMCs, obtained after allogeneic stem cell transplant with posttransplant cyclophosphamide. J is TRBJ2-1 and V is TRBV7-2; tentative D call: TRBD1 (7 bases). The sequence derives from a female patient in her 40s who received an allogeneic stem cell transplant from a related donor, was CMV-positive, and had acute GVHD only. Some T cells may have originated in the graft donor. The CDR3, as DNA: TGTGCCAGCAGCTTAGGGGCAGGGGGGTACAATGAGCAGTTCTTC. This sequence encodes CASSLGAGGYNEQFF.